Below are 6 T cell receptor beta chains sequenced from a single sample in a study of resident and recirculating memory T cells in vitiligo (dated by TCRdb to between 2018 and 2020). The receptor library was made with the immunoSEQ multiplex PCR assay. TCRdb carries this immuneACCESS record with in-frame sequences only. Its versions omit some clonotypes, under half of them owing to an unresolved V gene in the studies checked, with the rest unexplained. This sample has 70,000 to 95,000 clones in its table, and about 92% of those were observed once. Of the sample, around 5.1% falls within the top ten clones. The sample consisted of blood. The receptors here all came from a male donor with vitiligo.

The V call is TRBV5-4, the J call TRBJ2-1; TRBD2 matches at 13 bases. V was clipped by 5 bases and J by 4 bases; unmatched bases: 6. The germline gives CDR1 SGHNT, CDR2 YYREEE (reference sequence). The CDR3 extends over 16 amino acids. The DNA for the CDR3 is TGTGCCAGCAGGGCCGGGACTAGCGGGAAATACAATGAGCAGTTCTTC. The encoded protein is CASRAGTSGKYNEQFF.

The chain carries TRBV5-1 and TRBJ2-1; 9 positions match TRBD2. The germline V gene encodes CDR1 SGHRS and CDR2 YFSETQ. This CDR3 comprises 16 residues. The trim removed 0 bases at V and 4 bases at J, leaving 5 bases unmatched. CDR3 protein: CASSLGLAEAYNEQFF. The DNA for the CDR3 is TGCGCCAGCAGCTTGGGACTAGCGGAAGCATACAATGAGCAGTTCTTC.

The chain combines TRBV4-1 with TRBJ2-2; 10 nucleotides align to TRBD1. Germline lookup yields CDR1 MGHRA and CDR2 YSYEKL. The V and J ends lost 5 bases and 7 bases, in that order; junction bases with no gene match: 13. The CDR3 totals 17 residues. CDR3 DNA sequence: TGCGCCAGCAGCGCCCGGGACAGGGGATATTCCGGCGGGGAGCTGTTTTTT. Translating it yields CASSARDRGYSGGELFF.

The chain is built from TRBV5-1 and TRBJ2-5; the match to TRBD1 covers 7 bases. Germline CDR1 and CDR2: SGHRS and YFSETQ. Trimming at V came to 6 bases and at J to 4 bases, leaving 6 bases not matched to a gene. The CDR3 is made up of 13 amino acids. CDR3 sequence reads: CASNKGAGETQYF. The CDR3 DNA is TGCGCCAGCAATAAGGGGGCGGGAGAGACCCAGTACTTC.

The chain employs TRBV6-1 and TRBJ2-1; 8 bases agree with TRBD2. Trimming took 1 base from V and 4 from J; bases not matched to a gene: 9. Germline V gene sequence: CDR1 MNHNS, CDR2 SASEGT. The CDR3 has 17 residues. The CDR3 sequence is CASSEEGGGGPYNEQFF. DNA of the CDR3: TGTGCCAGCAGTGAAGAGGGCGGCGGGGGGCCGTACAATGAGCAGTTCTTC.

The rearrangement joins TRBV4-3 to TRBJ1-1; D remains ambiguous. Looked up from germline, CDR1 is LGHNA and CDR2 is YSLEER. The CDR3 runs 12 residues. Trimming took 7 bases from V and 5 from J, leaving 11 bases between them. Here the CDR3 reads CASTAEETEAFF. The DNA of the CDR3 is TGCGCCAGCACCGCGGAGGAGACTGAAGCTTTCTTT.